One and the same sample provided the 29 T cell receptor beta chains below, sequenced in a study of blood T cell repertoires in COVID-19 (TCRdb year 2020). The receptor library was made with the immunoSEQ multiplex PCR assay. TCRdb retrieved this table from immuneACCESS and kept in-frame rearrangements only. Not all clones are present; in checked studies, unresolved V genes account for under half, and no reason is known for the remainder. Across this sample there are 300,000 to 450,000 clones, with around 84% seen only once. The ten largest clones capture 3% of the sample. The specimen sequenced was peripheral blood. The receptors originated from a human donor in a cohort sampled during active COVID-19.

V and J are TRBV2 and TRBJ1-3; 7 bases are a match to TRBD1. Germline V gene lookup returns CDR1 SNHLY and CDR2 FYNNEI. With 4 bases clipped from V and 4 bases from J, the junction kept 7 bases outside the gene matches. The CDR3 extends over 15 amino acids. The CDR3: CASSVRTGEGNTIYF. Written as DNA, the CDR3 is TGTGCCAGCAGTGTCAGGACAGGAGAAGGAAACACCATATATTTT.

This chain links TRBV7-2 with TRBJ1-3; D perhaps matches TRBD1 (5 bases). Trimming took off 3 bases at V and 8 bases at J, with 11 bases between the two ends. Germline assignment: CDR1 SGHTA and CDR2 FQGNSA. This CDR3 has 13 residues. The CDR3 region is CASSFLPRDTIYF. The CDR3 DNA is TGTGCCAGCAGCTTCTTGCCCAGGGACACCATATATTTT.

The chain employs TRBV19 and TRBJ2-5; tentative D call: TRBD2 (5 bases). With 3 bases removed from V and 7 bases from J, the gap between germline ends came to 6 bases. The CDR3 is 11 amino acids. CDR1 LNHDA and CDR2 SQIVND come from the germline V gene (reference sequence). As DNA, the CDR3 is TGTGCCAGTAGTATTCGGGGGACCCAGTACTTC. Its protein is CASSIRGTQYF. Full variable domain (rest looked up from reference TRBV19 and TRBJ2-5): DGGITQSPKYLFRKEGQNVTLSCEQNLNHDAMYWYRQDPGQGLRLIYYSQIVNDFQKGDIAEGYSVSREKKESFPLTVTSAQKNPTAFYLCASSIRGTQYFGPGTRLLVL.

The chain is built from TRBV6-5 and TRBJ1-6; no firm D call. The V and J ends lost 2 bases and 6 bases respectively, with 8 bases between them. From germline, CDR1 is MNHEY and CDR2 SVGAGI. This CDR3 has 14 amino acids. As DNA, the CDR3 is TGTGCCAGCAGTTACGGGCTAATTAATTCACCCCTCCACTTT. Amino acid sequence: CASSYGLINSPLHF.

This chain links TRBV6-5 with TRBJ1-4; D gene unclear. Trimming took off 1 base at V and 0 bases at J, with 9 bases between the two ends. CDR1 is MNHEY and CDR2 is SVGAGI in the germline V gene. The CDR3 extends over 16 amino acids. The CDR3 DNA is TGTGCCAGCAGTTACTTCGCCAGTGCAACTAATGAAAAACTGTTTTTT. This sequence encodes CASSYFASATNEKLFF.

CDR3 DNA: TGTGCCAGCAGTTTAGGGCAGGGGGTGGACACCGGGGAGCTGTTTTTT. It is translated as CASSLGQGVDTGELFF. J is TRBJ2-2 and V is TRBV28, with TRBD1 matching over 7 bases. Germline CDR1 MDHEN, CDR2 SYDVKM. This CDR3 contains 16 residues. V lost 2 bases to trimming and J lost 3 bases; unmatched junction nucleotides: 6.

The CDR3 DNA follows: TGTGCCAGCAGCTTGGCCTTGGGACAGGGGGTTGAAAAACTGTTTTTT. Translation: CASSLALGQGVEKLFF. The rearrangement links TRBV5-4 to TRBJ1-4, with TRBD1 matching 11 bases. This CDR3 spans 16 amino acids. The junction had 5 bases not matched to a gene; V was cut back by 0 bases and J by 7 bases. Looked up from germline, CDR1 is SGHNT and CDR2 is YYREEE (reference sequence).

The gene calls are TRBV7-9 and TRBJ1-5; 8 bases fit TRBD1. The V gene end was trimmed by 5 bases and the J gene end by 2 bases; junction bases not matched to a gene: 8. CDR3 size: 16 residues. CDR1 SEHNR and CDR2 FQNEAQ come from the germline V gene (reference sequence). The CDR3 DNA sequence: TGTGCCAGCAGCGCGACAGGGGCGTGGGGCAATCAGCCCCAGCATTTT. Its protein is CASSATGAWGNQPQHF. Full variable domain (missing parts from reference TRBV7-9 and TRBJ1-5): DTGVSQNPRHKITKRGQNVTFRCDPISEHNRLYWYRQTLGQGPEFLTYFQNEAQLEKSRLLSDRFSAERPKGSFSTLEIQRTEQGDSAMYLCASSATGAWGNQPQHFGDGTRLSIL.

The chain has TRBV24-1 and TRBJ2-1; TRBD1 agrees at 9 bases. V lost 3 bases, J lost 3 bases, and 8 bases stayed unmatched. The CDR3 has 17 amino acids. In germline, CDR1 is KGHDR, CDR2 SFDVKD. The CDR3 DNA reads TGTGCCACCAGTGATAACACAGGGGGCAGGCTCTACAATGAGCAGTTCTTC. Protein: CATSDNTGGRLYNEQFF.

The chain couples TRBV7-3 to TRBJ2-3, with TRBD2 matching over 14 bases. Trimming at V came to 5 bases and at J to 6 bases, leaving 7 bases not matched to a gene. This CDR3 comprises 16 residues. CDR1 is SGHTA and CDR2 is FQGTGA in the germline V gene. The CDR3 DNA sequence: TGTGCCAGCAGCCCCGCGGGACTAGCGGGAGCCGATACGCAGTATTTT. This codes for CASSPAGLAGADTQYF. The whole variable domain, remainder taken from reference TRBV7-3 and TRBJ2-3, is GAGVSQTPSNKVTEKGKYVELRCDPISGHTALYWYRQSLGQGPEFLIYFQGTGAADDSGLPNDRFFAVRPEGSVSTLKIQRTERGDSAVYLCASSPAGLAGADTQYFGPGTRLTVL.

This chain connects TRBV5-4 to TRBJ2-6, with D maybe TRBD2 (5 bases). Germline V gene sequence: CDR1 SGHNT, CDR2 YYREEE (reference sequence). Trimming took 0 bases from V and 2 from J, leaving 6 bases between them. This CDR3 region has 15 residues. The CDR3 bases are TGTGCCAGCAGCTTGGCGGGAACTGGGGCCAACGTCCTGACTTTC. Residues: CASSLAGTGANVLTF.

The chain couples TRBV6-5 to TRBJ2-7, with D tentatively TRBD2 (6 bases). CDR1 MNHEY and CDR2 SVGAGI come from the germline V gene. CDR3 length: 14 amino acids. Trimming left V 6 bases short and J 9 bases short, with 21 bases between. CDR3 amino acids: CASRTPGEKGPQYF. The CDR3 coding sequence is TGTGCCAGCAGGACTCCGGGGGAAAAGGGTCCGCAGTACTTC.

The CDR3 sequence is CASSLAAAGRGYEQYF. The CDR3 region has the DNA TGTGCCAGCAGCTTAGCCGCCGCCGGCAGGGGCTACGAGCAGTACTTC. The gene calls are TRBV7-6 and TRBJ2-7, with a tentative D call TRBD1 (6 bases). Germline CDR1 SGHVS, CDR2 FNYEAQ. Trimming removed 0 bases from V and 3 bases from J, with 15 bases in between. The CDR3 spans 16 residues.

The gene calls are TRBV5-1 and TRBJ2-3; D unclear. Trimming cost V 6 bases and J 6 bases, with 20 bases left between them. Germline assignment: CDR1 SGHRS and CDR2 YFSETQ. CDR3 length equals 15 residues. The CDR3 region is CASIPTAGSEDTQYF. DNA of the CDR3: TGCGCCAGCATACCCACGGCCGGATCGGAGGATACGCAGTATTTT.

The chain uses TRBV5-1 and TRBJ2-7; TRBD2 matches 7 bases. The CDR3 sequence is 15 residues long. With V trimmed by 4 bases and J by 4 bases, 11 bases remained unmatched. Germline values: CDR1 SGHRS, CDR2 YFSETQ. The CDR3 protein is CASSPVGGVAYEQYF. The CDR3 bases are TGCGCCAGCAGCCCCGTGGGGGGGGTGGCATACGAGCAGTACTTC.

The V call is TRBV30, the J call TRBJ2-7, with 11 bases matching TRBD2. The CDR3 totals 15 residues. CDR1 GTSNPN and CDR2 SVGIG come from the germline V gene (reference sequence). J gave up 3 bases and V 1 base, and 5 bases lay outside the gene matches. CDR3 nucleotides: TGTGCCTGGAGTGCCGGGACTAGCGGTTACTACGAGCAGTACTTC. Protein product: CAWSAGTSGYYEQYF. Looking up the rest from reference TRBV30 and TRBJ2-7 gives the full variable domain: SQTIHQWPATLVQPVGSPLSLECTVEGTSNPNLYWYRQAAGRGLQLLFYSVGIGQISSEVPQNLSASRPQDRQFILSSKKLLLSDSGFYLCAWSAGTSGYYEQYFGPGTRLTVT.

The chain recombines TRBV5-1 with TRBJ2-6; D unresolved. Germline V gene sequence: CDR1 SGHRS, CDR2 YFSETQ. V lost 4 bases to trimming and J lost 2 bases, with 10 bases between them. The CDR3 covers 15 residues. CDR3 amino acids: CASSPGTAGANVLTF. The CDR3 region has the DNA TGCGCCAGCAGCCCGGGTACCGCTGGGGCCAACGTCCTGACTTTC.

V is TRBV5-5 and J is TRBJ1-4; D might be TRBD1 (6 bases). This CDR3 is built from 15 residues. CDR1 SGHKS and CDR2 YYEKEE come from the germline V gene (reference sequence). V dropped 4 bases and J dropped 0 bases, with 10 bases sitting between them. The CDR3, as DNA: TGTGCCAGCAGCACAAGACAGGCAACTAATGAAAAACTGTTTTTT. It codes for CASSTRQATNEKLFF.

This clone was seen just once. The CDR3 spells CASSSPLGRGETQYF. In nucleotides, the CDR3 is TGTGCCAGCAGTTCTCCTCTCGGAAGGGGAGAGACCCAGTACTTC. The chain couples TRBV6-2 or TRBV6-3 to TRBJ2-5; possibly TRBD1 for D (5 bases). Trimming cost V 4 bases and J 4 bases, with 16 bases left between them. The CDR3 extends over 15 amino acids. Germline V gene lookup returns CDR1 MNHEY and CDR2 SVGEGT.

The chain has TRBV18 and TRBJ2-7; D might be TRBD2 (5 bases). This CDR3 spans 11 amino acids. Trimming shortened V by 3 bases and J by 5 bases, and 5 bases separated the two germline ends. Germline V gene sequence: CDR1 KGHSH, CDR2 LQKENI. Here the CDR3 reads CASSPGDEQYF. In DNA form, the CDR3 reads TGTGCCAGCTCACCCGGGGACGAGCAGTACTTC.

V usage is TRBV11-3 and J usage is TRBJ2-3; D unresolved. The germline V and J ends were trimmed by 4 bases and 4 bases, with 12 bases remaining between them. Germline lookup yields CDR1 SGHNT and CDR2 YENEEA. This CDR3 is built from 14 residues. The CDR3 bases are TGTGCCAGCAGCTCCGGGTCTGCTTCAGATACGCAGTATTTT. Translation gives CASSSGSASDTQYF.

The chain has TRBV27 and TRBJ2-5; a possible D gene is TRBD1 (6 bases). This CDR3 region has 17 residues. V was trimmed by 8 bases and J by 2 bases, leaving 24 bases between them. CDR1 is MNHEY, CDR2 SMNVEV, per germline (reference sequence). The chain's CDR3 is CASGLRKLRQEQETQYF. CDR3 DNA: TGTGCCAGCGGTCTAAGAAAACTTCGACAGGAACAAGAGACCCAGTACTTC.

The chain couples TRBV7-8 to TRBJ2-7, with TRBD1 matching over 7 bases. V lost 4 bases, J lost 3 bases, and 6 bases stayed unmatched. Per germline, CDR1 SGHVS and CDR2 FQNEAQ. The CDR3 contains 14 residues. CDR3 sequence: CASSSVGQRYEQYF. In nucleotides, the CDR3 is TGTGCCAGCAGCTCTGTGGGACAGCGCTACGAGCAGTACTTC.

The J gene is TRBJ2-1, the V gene TRBV11-3; 8 bases fit TRBD1. The CDR3 spans 14 residues. From germline, CDR1 is SGHNT and CDR2 YENEEA. J was trimmed by 4 bases and V by 5 bases; bases with no gene match: 4. The CDR3 nucleotides are TGTGCCAGCAGCATCCGACAGGGGTACAATGAGCAGTTCTTC. Translated, it gives CASSIRQGYNEQFF.

This clone appeared once. J is TRBJ2-7 and V is TRBV30; TRBD2 aligns across 9 bases. Per the germline V gene, CDR1 is GTSNPN and CDR2 is SVGIG (reference sequence). V lost 3 bases and J lost 1; bases outside the gene matches: 13. CDR3 length: 17 residues. As DNA, the CDR3 is TGTGCCTGGAGAGAGGGGAGCGGGAGGCCCAAATCCTACGAGCAGTACTTC. Its protein product is CAWREGSGRPKSYEQYF.

This rearrangement joins TRBV4-1 to TRBJ2-1; D is perhaps TRBD2 (6 bases). V was clipped by 6 bases and J by 8 bases, with 20 bases between them. CDR3 length: 15 amino acids. Germline CDR1 reads MGHRA; CDR2 reads YSYEKL. In DNA, the CDR3 is TGCGCCAGCAGACTCCGACTGGAGGGTGCTGATGAGCAGTTCTTC. Translation gives CASRLRLEGADEQFF.

This chain connects TRBV3-1 (or the pseudogene TRBV3-2) to TRBJ2-1; 7 nucleotides line up with TRBD2. Germline CDR1 is LGHDT and CDR2 is YNNKEL (reference sequence). The CDR3 has 18 residues. V gave up 1 base and J gave up 9 bases; unmatched junction bases: 18. The CDR3 region is CASSQVGGQGLGMGEQFF. The CDR3 DNA follows: TGTGCCAGCAGCCAAGTAGGCGGCCAAGGACTAGGTATGGGTGAGCAGTTCTTC.

The chain joins TRBV5-8 to TRBJ1-4, with TRBD1 matching 8 bases. V lost 6 bases to trimming and J lost 7 bases; unmatched junction nucleotides: 23. Germline CDR1 SGHTS, CDR2 YDEGEE. The CDR3 runs 19 residues. In nucleotides, the CDR3 is TGTGCCAGCAACCACGACATTCTCGGGGGACAGGAGGTCCGTGAAAAACTGTTTTTT. Translating it yields CASNHDILGGQEVREKLFF.

This clone was observed a handful of times. The V and J genes are TRBV19 and TRBJ2-2, with D tentatively TRBD2 (6 bases). With 3 bases removed from V and 8 bases from J, the gap between germline ends came to 13 bases. This CDR3 comprises 14 residues. Germline CDR1 reads LNHDA; CDR2 reads SQIVND (reference sequence). CDR3 in amino acids: CASSIAWGEGELFF. DNA for the CDR3: TGTGCCAGTAGTATCGCCTGGGGGGAAGGGGAGCTGTTTTTT.